This TCR beta chain was sequenced during a study of T cells in Graves' hyperthyroidism and ophthalmopathy. Study-wide background: Peripheral blood was collected at initial diagnosis, before any treatment.

CDR3 length: 16 amino acids. V lost 2 bases, J lost 3 bases, and 15 bases lay in between. Per the germline V gene, CDR1 is MDHEN and CDR2 is SYDVKM. Study-wide results and caveats: Using 13 V-J features, a model discriminated ophthalmopathy from stable hyperthyroidism. Most expanded thyroid clonotypes above 0.001 also appeared in blood.

This clonotype was recorded many times. As yet, its antigen is unknown. Source material for PBMCs was over 7.5 ml fresh peripheral blood. TCR beta CDR3 regions were amplified from RNA. HTBI primers were the set used in a first-round RT-PCR of the TCR CDR3. One entry per CDR3 protein, called by TCRdb with MiXCR from the multiplex PCR reads. The sample shows around 290,000 distinct CDR3 sequences, roughly 14% of them seen only once. The chain links TRBV28 to TRBJ2-3, with unresolved D. The TCR originated in a woman in her 30s with Graves' hyperthyroidism that later progressed to Graves' ophthalmopathy. Material for sequencing was blood. The CDR3 DNA follows: TGTGCCAGCAGTTTACCGAGAGCTGTGGCGACAGATACGCAGTATTTT. Protein: CASSLPRAVATDTQYF. The complete variable domain, with remaining parts taken from reference TRBV28 and TRBJ2-3, reads DVKVTQSSRYLVKRTGEKVFLECVQDMDHENMFWYRQDPGLGLRLIYFSYDVKMKEKGDIPEGYSVSREKKERFSLILESASTNQTSMYLCASSLPRAVATDTQYFGPGTRLTVL.